A selection of T cell receptor beta chains follows, all from one sample in a study of blood T cell repertoires in COVID-19. The data were produced by immunoSEQ multiplex PCR, yet TCRdb's version contains in-frame clones alone and is incomplete. The sample consists of over 200,000 clones, about 83% of them appearing once. The specimen sequenced was peripheral blood. The receptors stem from a man older than 75 with acute or convalescent COVID-19. Each CDR3 is given with its conserved first and last residue. A D gene is named only where the DNA matches it firmly. Clone size is stated in some rows and not others, as once, few, many or a class when expanded.

CDR3 protein | CDR3 DNA | J gene | clone size | V gene | D gene
CSYRGATLSRDSWEYF | TGCAGCTATCGGGGGGCTACACTTTCCCGGGACTCCTGGGAGTATTTT | TRBJ2-3 | - | TRBV29-1 | -
CASTLGATNTEAFF | TGTGCCAGTACCCTGGGGGCAACGAACACTGAAGCTTTCTTT | TRBJ1-1 | once | TRBV19 | -
CASSQTTTANQPQHF | TGTGCCAGCAGCCAAACAACGACAGCTAATCAGCCCCAGCATTTT | TRBJ1-5 | - | TRBV7-2 | -
CASSTDYPMGEQYF | TGCGCCAGCAGCACCGACTACCCGATGGGTGAGCAGTACTTC | TRBJ2-7 | - | TRBV5-1 | -
CASSLSPNSGNTIYF | TGTGCCAGCAGCCTCTCCCCTAACTCTGGAAACACCATATATTTT | TRBJ1-3 | few | TRBV6-5 | -
CASRSGTEYTGELFF | TGTGCCAGCAGGTCCGGGACAGAATACACCGGGGAGCTGTTTTTT | TRBJ2-2 | - | TRBV28 | TRBD1
CASSIDRVNTEAFF | TGTGCCAGTAGTATAGACAGGGTGAACACTGAAGCTTTCTTT | TRBJ1-1 | - | TRBV19 | -
CASSLGREGSDTQYF | TGTGCCAGCAGCTTAGGACGGGAGGGTTCAGATACGCAGTATTTT | TRBJ2-3 | once | TRBV13 | TRBD2
CASRDGGTGELFF | TGCGCCAGCAGGGACGGGGGCACCGGGGAGCTGTTTTTT | TRBJ2-2 | few | TRBV5-1 | -
CASRTGGSGNTIYF | TGTGCCAGCAGAACAGGGGGTTCTGGAAACACCATATATTTT | TRBJ1-3 | - | TRBV6-5 | TRBD1
CASSLVVGGNEQFF | TGTGCCAGCAGCTTGGTGGTGGGGGGCAATGAGCAGTTCTTC | TRBJ2-1 | - | TRBV5-6 | -
CASSLGTDSGNTIYF | TGCGCCAGCAGCTTGGGGACAGACTCTGGAAACACCATATATTTT | TRBJ1-3 | - | TRBV5-1 | -
CAISGTGGQGTYEQYF | TGTGCCATCAGTGGTACTGGAGGACAGGGGACGTACGAGCAGTACTTC | TRBJ2-7 | once | TRBV10-3 | TRBD1
CASSPMRGTEAFF | TGTGCCAGCAGCCCGATGAGGGGGACTGAAGCTTTCTTT | TRBJ1-1 | few | TRBV7-8 | -
CASSFASGRGSPGELFF | TGTGCCAGCAGCTTCGCCTCGGGACGGGGGTCCCCCGGGGAGCTGTTTTTT | TRBJ2-2 | - | TRBV11-3 | -
CARSPGGIYEQYF | TGTGCCAGAAGTCCAGGGGGGATCTACGAGCAGTACTTC | TRBJ2-7 | - | TRBV5-3 | -
CASRFDRANSYEQYF | TGTGCCAGCAGGTTCGACAGGGCAAACTCCTACGAGCAGTACTTC | TRBJ2-7 | - | TRBV7-9 | TRBD1
CASSFWGGQETQYF | TGTGCCAGCAGTTTCTGGGGGGGCCAAGAGACCCAGTACTTC | TRBJ2-5 | few | TRBV27 | TRBD2
CASSVESYGYTF | TGTGCCAGCAGTGTGGAGAGCTATGGCTACACCTTC | TRBJ1-2 | - | TRBV2 | -
CASSYRGIAGYGYTF | TGTGCCAGCAGTTACCGAGGAATTGCGGGATATGGCTACACCTTC | TRBJ1-2 | - | TRBV6-6 | -
CASSDVTGGYTF | TGTGCCAGCAGTGATGTGACCGGGGGCTACACCTTC | TRBJ1-2 | once | TRBV2 | -
CASRGLAAYEQYF | TGTGCCAGTAGGGGACTAGCGGCCTACGAGCAGTACTTC | TRBJ2-7 | - | TRBV19 | TRBD2
CATQGSGGGNEKLFF | TGTGCCACCCAAGGGAGTGGGGGGGGGAATGAAAAACTGTTTTTT | TRBJ1-4 | once | TRBV6-5 | -
CAISDKQPYGYTF | TGTGCCATCAGTGACAAACAGCCTTATGGCTACACCTTC | TRBJ1-2 | - | TRBV10-3 | -
CASSPPRGFQETQYF | TGTGCCAGCTCACCACCCCGGGGATTCCAAGAGACCCAGTACTTC | TRBJ2-5 | once | TRBV18 | -
CATSDHRPTMKNTGELFF | TGTGCCACCAGTGATCACCGACCGACAATGAAGAACACCGGGGAGCTGTTTTTT | TRBJ2-2 | - | TRBV24-1 | -
CASSNRYREMRGNTIYF | TGCGCCAGCAGCAACCGCTACAGGGAAATGCGTGGAAACACCATATATTTT | TRBJ1-3 | - | TRBV4-1 | -
CASSYTGLNNSPLHF | TGTGCCAGCAGTTACACAGGGCTCAATAATTCACCCCTCCACTTT | TRBJ1-6 | - | TRBV7-6 | -
CASSQENSQAGYTF | TGTGCCAGCAGCCAAGAAAACAGCCAAGCTGGCTACACCTTC | TRBJ1-2 | - | TRBV3-1/TRBV3-2 | -
CASSEGAREKLFF | TGTGCCAGCAGTGAGGGGGCCAGGGAAAAACTGTTTTTT | TRBJ1-4 | - | TRBV6-1 | -
CASSERASGVYEQFF | TGTGCCAGCAGTGAGCGGGCTAGCGGGGTCTATGAGCAGTTCTTC | TRBJ2-1 | - | TRBV2 | TRBD2
CASSMTGDSNQPQHF | TGCGCCAGCAGCATGACAGGAGATAGCAATCAGCCCCAGCATTTT | TRBJ1-5 | once | TRBV5-1 | -
CASSFSQGSNEQFF | TGCGCCAGCAGCTTTAGCCAGGGTTCGAATGAGCAGTTCTTC | TRBJ2-1 | - | TRBV5-1 | -
CASRKQGTTYEQYF | TGTGCCAGCAGGAAGCAGGGGACCACCTACGAGCAGTACTTC | TRBJ2-7 | - | TRBV6-5 | -
CASSPSGTGTYEQYF | TGTGCCAGCTCACCATCCGGGACAGGAACCTACGAGCAGTACTTC | TRBJ2-7 | - | TRBV18 | TRBD1
CSVDRGYTF | TGCAGCGTTGATCGGGGCTACACCTTC | TRBJ1-2 | many | TRBV29-1 | -
CASSRSGVGEQFF | TGTGCCAGCAGCCGAAGTGGAGTAGGTGAGCAGTTCTTC | TRBJ2-1 | - | TRBV3-1/TRBV3-2 | -
CASSTTGTIYGYTF | TGTGCCAGCAGTACAACCGGGACAATCTATGGCTACACCTTC | TRBJ1-2 | - | TRBV28 | -
CASSVFKLANNEQFF | TGTGCCAGCAGCGTTTTCAAACTAGCCAACAATGAGCAGTTCTTC | TRBJ2-1 | - | TRBV7-2 | -
CASRHRDSIYNEQFF | TGTGCCAGCAGACACCGGGACAGCATATACAATGAGCAGTTCTTC | TRBJ2-1 | once | TRBV2 | TRBD1
CASSLAPEDYGYTF | TGTGCCAGCAGCTTAGCCCCGGAGGACTATGGCTACACCTTC | TRBJ1-2 | - | TRBV11-2 | -
CASSIEGTAYNEQFF | TGTGCCAGTAGTATAGAAGGGACAGCTTACAATGAGCAGTTCTTC | TRBJ2-1 | - | TRBV19 | TRBD1
CASSQTTSLTGNTQYF | TGTGCCAGCAGCCAGACGACTAGCCTAACAGGAAATACGCAGTATTTT | TRBJ2-3 | - | TRBV4-2 | TRBD2
CASSYETGGTYEQYF | TGTGCCAGCAGTTACGAGACAGGGGGCACCTACGAGCAGTACTTC | TRBJ2-7 | - | TRBV6-2/TRBV6-3 | TRBD1
CASSIPQKETQYF | TGTGCCAGTAGTATCCCCCAAAAAGAGACCCAGTACTTC | TRBJ2-5 | - | TRBV19 | -
CASSRGTGDNQPQHF | TGTGCCAGTAGCCGCGGGACAGGGGACAATCAGCCCCAGCATTTT | TRBJ1-5 | - | TRBV19 | TRBD1
CASGTGFDEQFF | TGTGCCAGCGGGACAGGGTTCGATGAGCAGTTCTTC | TRBJ2-1 | few | TRBV9 | TRBD1
CASSEDGGEDWNEQFF | TGTGCCAGCAGTGAAGATGGGGGGGAGGACTGGAATGAGCAGTTCTTC | TRBJ2-1 | - | TRBV6-1 | TRBD2
CASSLDLGSYEQYF | TGTGCCAGCAGCTTAGATCTCGGGTCCTACGAGCAGTACTTC | TRBJ2-7 | - | TRBV11-2 | -
CAWSVLGGISYEQYF | TGTGCCTGGAGTGTACTCGGGGGAATAAGCTACGAGCAGTACTTC | TRBJ2-7 | - | TRBV30 | -
CSVQTGSMNTEAFF | TGCAGCGTTCAGACAGGATCCATGAACACTGAAGCTTTCTTT | TRBJ1-1 | - | TRBV29-1 | -
CAWRKLAGVADTQYF | TGTGCCTGGAGGAAACTAGCGGGAGTCGCAGATACGCAGTATTTT | TRBJ2-3 | - | TRBV30 | TRBD2
CASSAGSTDTQYF | TGTGCCAGCAGCGCAGGTAGCACAGATACGCAGTATTTT | TRBJ2-3 | - | TRBV7-2 | -
CASSFGMGQRPDIQYF | TGTGCCAGCAGCTTCGGGATGGGACAGCGTCCGGACATTCAGTACTTC | TRBJ2-4 | - | TRBV7-2 | TRBD1